These 13 T cell receptor beta chains were all obtained from the same sample, sequenced in a study of T-cell memory formation after mild COVID-19. One entry per CDR3 protein, called by TCRdb with MiXCR from the 5' RACE reads. The table has about 170,000 distinct CDR3 sequences, 10% to 15% seen once. The sample taken for sequencing was PBMCs or a T cell subset sorted from them (not recorded which). Receptors were obtained from a man aged 18 to 30 who had mild COVID-19 (a few samples of this study predate the infection). Cell type and time point are not known.

CDR3 in amino acids: CASSLGTSMKTQYF. The CDR3 DNA reads as TGTGCCAGCAGCCTAGGCACATCGATGAAGACCCAGTACTTC. The genes are TRBV7-6 and TRBJ2-5; D is ambiguous. Germline V gene data show CDR1 as SGHVS and CDR2 as FNYEAQ. V dropped 5 bases and J dropped 6 bases, with 16 bases sitting between them. CDR3 length: 14 amino acids.

At least ten counts were recorded for this clonotype. The chain is built from TRBV7-8 and TRBJ2-3, with no clear D. Trimming stripped 5 bases from V and 5 bases from J, with 11 bases between. This CDR3 has 13 amino acids. Looked up from germline, CDR1 is SGHVS and CDR2 is FQNEAQ. CDR3 amino acids: CASSPHSGDTQYF. The CDR3 DNA reads TGTGCCAGCAGCCCGCACTCGGGAGATACGCAGTATTTT.

The chain has TRBV2 and TRBJ1-5; 7 bases map to TRBD1. V lost 4 bases, J lost 2 bases, and 8 bases stayed unmatched. The CDR3 is made up of 16 amino acids. CDR1 and CDR2 (germline): SNHLY, FYNNEI. CDR3 loop: CASSASGGFGNQPQHF. The DNA of the CDR3 is TGTGCCAGCAGTGCATCAGGGGGTTTCGGCAATCAGCCCCAGCATTTT.

This chain links TRBV4-1 with TRBJ1-1, with D maybe TRBD1 (5 bases). V was clipped by 3 bases and J by 10 bases, with 12 bases between them. The CDR3 has 12 amino acids. CDR1 is MGHRA and CDR2 is YSYEKL in the germline V gene. CDR3: CASSQPVGGAFF. The CDR3 DNA sequence: TGCGCCAGCAGCCAGCCAGTTGGGGGAGCTTTCTTT.

The chain employs TRBV20-1 and TRBJ1-2; D gene unclear. The CDR3 has 14 amino acids. Germline V gives CDR1 DFQATT, CDR2 SNEGSKA (reference sequence). The V end was cut by 0 bases, the J end by 7 bases, with 15 bases between. CDR3 coding DNA: TGCAGTGCTAGAGATAGTAGCCCCAAGGGTGGCTACACCTTC. Encoded protein: CSARDSSPKGGYTF.

This clonotype was seen more than once but under ten times. J is TRBJ2-3 and V is TRBV7-3; no firm D call. Germline lookup yields CDR1 SGHTA and CDR2 FQGTGA. The ends were cut back, 4 bases at V and 2 bases at J, with 10 bases in the middle. There are 14 residues in the CDR3. The DNA for the CDR3 is TGTGCCAGCAGCTCCTCGGCCACCACAGATACGCAGTATTTT. Protein sequence: CASSSSATTDTQYF. Full variable domain (outside the CDR3, taken from reference TRBV7-3 and TRBJ2-3): GAGVSQTPSNKVTEKGKYVELRCDPISGHTALYWYRQSLGQGPEFLIYFQGTGAADDSGLPNDRFFAVRPEGSVSTLKIQRTERGDSAVYLCASSSSATTDTQYFGPGTRLTVL.

This clonotype was observed at least ten times. The chain combines TRBV30 with TRBJ1-6; D is undetermined. V gave up 2 bases and J gave up 0 bases, with 2 bases separating them. Per germline, CDR1 GTSNPN and CDR2 SVGIG (reference sequence). The CDR3 spans 13 residues. Written as DNA, the CDR3 is TGTGCCTGGAGTAACTCCTATAATTCACCCCTCCACTTT. It codes for CAWSNSYNSPLHF.

The sample holds a few counts of this clonotype. V is TRBV12-3 or TRBV12-4 and J is TRBJ1-1; D unresolved. Between the trimmed V and J ends, which lost 6 bases and 1 base, there was a span of 15 bases. The CDR3 runs 15 residues. The CDR3 spells CASRRGGSRNTEAFF. DNA for the CDR3: TGTGCCAGCAGGCGTGGAGGCAGCAGGAACACTGAAGCTTTCTTT.

The sample holds one count of this clonotype. One end of the junction does not line up with germline, which may come from a read error. V is TRBV18 and J is TRBJ1-1, with a weak D call TRBD1 (5 bases). CDR3 length equals 12 residues. CDR1 is KGHSH and CDR2 is LQKENI in the germline V gene. CDR3 bases: TGTGCCAGCTCAGCGGTGGCTTGGGGGGGAGTCTTT. Encoded protein: CASSAVAWGGVF.

The genes are TRBV21-1 and TRBJ2-3; TRBD1, the table's D call, lacks a check against the DNA. TRBV21-1 is a documented pseudogene. The CDR3 is 15 amino acids. CDR3 residues: CASSKGQGATDTQYF. CDR3 nucleotide sequence: TGTGCCAGCAGCAAAGGACAGGGGGCCACAGATACGCAGTATTTT.

This clonotype was seen many times. The chain carries TRBV6-1 and TRBJ1-1; possible D gene TRBD1, 6 bases. The V and J ends lost 4 bases and 0 bases respectively, with 6 bases between them. This CDR3 contains 13 residues. The germline CDR1 and CDR2 sequences are MNHNS and SASEGT. In DNA form, the CDR3 reads TGTGCCAGCAGTGGGACAGTGAACACTGAAGCTTTCTTT. It specifies CASSGTVNTEAFF.

This clonotype has more than one count but fewer than ten. The rearrangement links TRBV11-2 to TRBJ1-2; no firm D call. Trimming removed 5 bases from V and 2 bases from J, with 9 bases in between. This CDR3 region has 13 residues. CDR1 SGHAT and CDR2 FQNNGV come from the germline V gene. The CDR3 DNA reads as TGTGCCAGCAGCCCCTCAAGGAACTATGGCTACACCTTC. It specifies CASSPSRNYGYTF. The whole variable domain, remainder taken from reference TRBV11-2 and TRBJ1-2, is EAGVAQSPRYKIIEKRQSVAFWCNPISGHATLYWYQQILGQGPKLLIQFQNNGVVDDSQLPKDRFSAERLKGVDSTLKIQPAKLEDSAVYLCASSPSRNYGYTFGSGTRLTVV.

Only a few counts were recorded for this clonotype. The V gene is TRBV7-2, the J gene TRBJ2-3; D is possibly TRBD1 or TRBD2 (5 bases each). Germline lookup yields CDR1 SGHTA and CDR2 FQGNSA. Trimming stripped 2 bases from V and 0 bases from J, with 9 bases between. The CDR3 sequence is 15 residues long. The CDR3 DNA reads TGTGCCAGCAGCTTAAAGTGGGGGAGCACAGATACGCAGTATTTT. The encoded protein is CASSLKWGSTDTQYF.